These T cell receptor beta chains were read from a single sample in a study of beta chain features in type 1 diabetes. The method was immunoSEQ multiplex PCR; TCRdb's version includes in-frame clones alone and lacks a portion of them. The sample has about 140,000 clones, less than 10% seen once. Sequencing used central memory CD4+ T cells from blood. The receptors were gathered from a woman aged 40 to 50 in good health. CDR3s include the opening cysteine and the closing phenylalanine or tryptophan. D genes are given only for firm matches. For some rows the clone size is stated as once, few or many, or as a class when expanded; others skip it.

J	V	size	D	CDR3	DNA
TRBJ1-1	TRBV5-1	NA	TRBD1	CASSLAGTGNGGAFF	TGCGCCAGCAGCTTGGCCGGGACAGGGAATGGTGGAGCTTTCTTT
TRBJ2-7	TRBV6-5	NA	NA	CASSYWGGEQYF	TGTGCCAGCAGTTACTGGGGCGGCGAGCAGTACTTC
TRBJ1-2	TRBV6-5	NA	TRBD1	CASTKDRVGGYTF	TGTGCCAGCACCAAGGACAGGGTGGGAGGCTACACCTTC
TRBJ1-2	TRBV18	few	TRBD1	CASSIDRADYGYTF	TGTGCCAGCTCAATCGACAGGGCGGACTATGGCTACACCTTC
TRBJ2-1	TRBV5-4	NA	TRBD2	CASRGGSSYNEQFF	TGTGCCAGCAGGGGGGGGAGCTCCTACAATGAGCAGTTCTTC
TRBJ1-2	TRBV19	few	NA	CASSIPGLNYGYTF	TGTGCCAGTAGTATTCCAGGGCTGAACTATGGCTACACCTTC
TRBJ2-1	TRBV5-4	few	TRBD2	CASSLKLAGINEQFF	TGTGCCAGCAGCTTGAAACTAGCGGGGATCAATGAGCAGTTCTTC
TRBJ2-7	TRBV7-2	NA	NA	CASSYREGLEQYF	TGTGCCAGCAGCTACCGGGAAGGGCTCGAGCAGTACTTC
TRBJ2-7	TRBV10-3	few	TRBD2	CAIRVSGGYEQYF	TGTGCCATCAGGGTTAGCGGGGGCTACGAGCAGTACTTC
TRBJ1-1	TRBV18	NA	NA	CASSPQSSAGMNTEAFF	TGTGCCAGCTCACCACAGTCTTCGGCAGGGATGAACACTGAAGCTTTCTTT
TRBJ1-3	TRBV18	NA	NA	CASSTLGPDRNTIYF	TGTGCCAGCTCAACCCTGGGGCCGGATAGAAACACCATATATTTT
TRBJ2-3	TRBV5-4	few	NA	CASSLLGARWGDTQYF	TGTGCCAGCAGCTTGCTGGGGGCGAGGTGGGGAGATACGCAGTATTTT
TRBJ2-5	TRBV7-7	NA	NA	CASSKGYQETQYF	TGTGCCAGCAGCAAGGGGTACCAAGAGACCCAGTACTTC
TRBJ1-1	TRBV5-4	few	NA	CASRLAGGRGMNTEAFF	TGTGCCAGCAGACTAGCGGGGGGGCGAGGGATGAACACTGAAGCTTTCTTT
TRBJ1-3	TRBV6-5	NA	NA	CASRMDFSGNTIYF	TGTGCCAGCCGCATGGACTTCTCTGGAAACACCATATATTTT
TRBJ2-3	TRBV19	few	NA	CASSMASVGTDTQYF	TGTGCCAGTAGTATGGCTAGCGTTGGCACAGATACGCAGTATTTT
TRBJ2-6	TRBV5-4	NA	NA	CASSFSGSNVLTF	TGTGCCAGCAGCTTTTCGGGGAGCAACGTCCTGACTTTC
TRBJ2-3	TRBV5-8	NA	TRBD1	CASSLGQGSRGTQYF	TGTGCCAGCAGCTTGGGACAGGGGTCTCGGGGTACGCAGTATTTT
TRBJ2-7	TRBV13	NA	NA	CASSSSREGGYEQYF	TGTGCCAGCAGCTCGTCCCGGGAAGGGGGTTACGAGCAGTACTTC
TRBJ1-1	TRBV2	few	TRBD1	CATTQGPNTEAFF	TGTGCCACCACACAGGGGCCGAACACTGAAGCTTTCTTT
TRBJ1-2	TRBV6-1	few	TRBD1	CASSEGTGIYGYTF	TGTGCCAGCAGTGAAGGGACAGGTATCTATGGCTACACCTTC
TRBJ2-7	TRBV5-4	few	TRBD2	CASSLLGGSYEQYF	TGTGCCAGCAGCTTGTTGGGGGGGAGCTACGAGCAGTACTTC
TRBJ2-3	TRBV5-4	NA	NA	CASSQKRGTGTDTQYF	TGTGCCAGCAGCCAAAAAAGGGGAACGGGCACAGATACGCAGTATTTT
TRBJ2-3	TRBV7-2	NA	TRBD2	CASVAGGSTDTQYF	TGTGCCAGCGTAGCGGGGGGAAGCACAGATACGCAGTATTTT
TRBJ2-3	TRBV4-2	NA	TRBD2	CASSQKTTSGSTDTQYF	TGTGCCAGCAGCCAAAAGACTACTAGCGGTAGCACAGATACGCAGTATTTT
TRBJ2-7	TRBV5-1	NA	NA	CASSLLGSSYEQYF	TGCGCCAGCAGCCTCCTCGGGAGCTCCTACGAGCAGTACTTC
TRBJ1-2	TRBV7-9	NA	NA	CASSPRTEGQYGYTF	TGTGCCAGCAGCCCCCGGACAGAAGGCCAATATGGCTACACCTTC
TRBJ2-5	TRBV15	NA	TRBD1	CATGQGREETQYF	TGTGCCACCGGACAGGGAAGGGAAGAGACCCAGTACTTC
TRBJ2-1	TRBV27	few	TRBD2	CASRERGGYNEQFF	TGTGCCAGCAGGGAGCGGGGGGGCTACAATGAGCAGTTCTTC
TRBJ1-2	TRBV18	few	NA	CASSTNGQYGYTF	TGTGCCAGCTCAACAAATGGACAGTATGGCTACACCTTC
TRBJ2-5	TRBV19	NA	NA	CASRISGARRETQYF	TGTGCCAGTAGAATATCAGGGGCGAGGAGAGAGACCCAGTACTTC
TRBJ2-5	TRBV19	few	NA	CASKLSRAQETQYF	TGTGCCAGTAAACTCTCCAGGGCTCAGGAGACCCAGTACTTC
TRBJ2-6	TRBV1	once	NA	CTSSRASYSGANVLTF	TGCACCAGCAGCCGAGCCTCTTACTCTGGGGCCAACGTCCTGACTTTC
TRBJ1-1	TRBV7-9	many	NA	CASSRGQWGEAFF	TGTGCCAGCAGCAGGGGTCAATGGGGTGAAGCTTTCTTT
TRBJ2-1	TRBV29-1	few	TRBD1	CSVEDRTGGYNEQFF	TGCAGCGTTGAAGACCGGACAGGGGGCTACAATGAGCAGTTCTTC
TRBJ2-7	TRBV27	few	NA	CASSLDSGGGGSYEQYF	TGTGCCAGCAGTTTAGATTCTGGTGGCGGAGGCTCCTACGAGCAGTACTTC
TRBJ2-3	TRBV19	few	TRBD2	CASRAGGPDTQYF	TGTGCCAGTAGGGCGGGGGGGCCAGATACGCAGTATTTT
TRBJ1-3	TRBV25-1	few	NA	CASSDDYNGGYSGNTIYF	TGTGCCAGCAGTGATGATTATAATGGCGGATACTCTGGAAACACCATATATTTT
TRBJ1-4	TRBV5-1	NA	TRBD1	CASSLAGTGGPEKLFF	TGCGCCAGCAGCTTGGCCGGGACAGGGGGCCCTGAAAAACTGTTTTTT
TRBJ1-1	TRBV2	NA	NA	CASSANSGYTEAFF	TGTGCCAGCAGTGCTAATTCAGGGTACACTGAAGCTTTCTTT
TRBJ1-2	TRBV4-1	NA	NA	CASSQDGQPTYGYTF	TGCGCCAGCAGCCAAGACGGACAGCCGACCTATGGCTACACCTTC
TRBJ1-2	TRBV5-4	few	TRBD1	CASSRWTGANYGYTF	TGTGCCAGCAGCCGATGGACAGGCGCAAACTATGGCTACACCTTC
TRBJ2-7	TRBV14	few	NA	CASSQVLGYEQYF	TGTGCCAGCAGCCAAGTACTAGGCTACGAGCAGTACTTC
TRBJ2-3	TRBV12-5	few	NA	CASAKGQGSTDTQYF	TGTGCTAGTGCCAAGGGGCAGGGAAGCACAGATACGCAGTATTTT
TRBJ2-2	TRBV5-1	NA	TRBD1	CASQGQGQTGELFF	TGCGCCAGCCAGGGACAGGGTCAGACCGGGGAGCTGTTTTTT
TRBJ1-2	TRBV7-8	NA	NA	CASSLVMSDYGYTF	TGTGCCAGCAGCTTAGTAATGAGTGACTATGGCTACACCTTC
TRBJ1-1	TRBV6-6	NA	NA	CASSYGSVNTEAFF	TGTGCCAGCAGTTACGGCAGCGTGAACACTGAAGCTTTCTTT
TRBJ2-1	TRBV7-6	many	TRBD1	CASSQRGQGERNEQFF	TGTGCCAGCAGCCAAAGGGGACAGGGGGAGAGGAATGAGCAGTTCTTC
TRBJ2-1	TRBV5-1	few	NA	CATRGTSSSDEQFF	TGCGCGACCAGGGGGACTAGTTCATCGGATGAGCAGTTCTTC
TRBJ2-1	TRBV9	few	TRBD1	CASSVVDRGNEQFF	TGTGCCAGCAGCGTAGTTGACAGGGGCAATGAGCAGTTCTTC
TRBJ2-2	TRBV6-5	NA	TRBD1	CASNNRGRTPGELFF	TGTGCCAGCAACAACAGGGGGCGAACCCCCGGGGAGCTGTTTTTT
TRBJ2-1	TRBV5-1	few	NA	CASSLARGEQFF	TGCGCCAGCAGCTTGGCCCGGGGGGAGCAGTTCTTC
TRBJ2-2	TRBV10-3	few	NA	CAISDPNIPSGELFF	TGTGCCATCAGTGATCCCAACATTCCCTCTGGGGAGCTGTTTTTT
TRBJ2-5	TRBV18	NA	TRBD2	CASSPNSGGQTSQYF	TGTGCCAGCTCACCCAACAGCGGGGGCCAAACATCCCAGTACTTC
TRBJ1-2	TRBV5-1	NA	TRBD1	CASTTGDYGYTF	TGCGCCAGCACCACAGGGGACTATGGCTACACCTTC